This T cell receptor (beta chain) originates from a study of cytomegalovirus exposure and HLA in healthy donors (dated by TCRdb to 2016 to 2017). Background on the whole study: A later analysis indicated that the 120 or so validation repertoires were generated on the platform also employed for the approximately 690 repertoires of the first cohort. The study aimed to test whether cataloging public T cell receptors could reveal signatures of past pathogen exposure. To predict cytomegalovirus infection status, the study brought together high-throughput TCR immunosequencing, statistical association of individual TCRs with disease status, and machine learning. Along with the approximately 620-subject first cohort, a separate validation cohort of around 120 different subjects was used. What the study reported, not specific to this receptor: In a later analysis, TCRs clustered in the first cohort were found to also tend to co-occur in the 120 or so validation repertoires, with 90% to 95% of cluster scores above 0. All 110 or so repertoires were used to score co-occurrence in the validation cohort in a later analysis, because that analysis had no HLA typing for the cohort. In the study, around 160 TCR beta chains were listed as associated with cytomegalovirus. While some public TCRs were present in many individuals, most TCR sequences turned up only very rarely across donors. In vitro tests confirmed that a few of the cytomegalovirus-associated TCR beta chains recognize cytomegalovirus antigens. The authors suggested that the approach could potentially be extended to other disease states and immunological phenotypes. The classifier was reported to diagnose cytomegalovirus status with high specificity and sensitivity in both the original cohort and the validation cohort.

V gives up 4 bases and J gives up 2 bases, and the segment between their germline ends measures 21 bases. The CDR3, from cysteine to phenylalanine, totals 17 residues. The entry retains the CDR3 DNA only, 51 bases that are in frame from base 1. The germline V gene (reference sequence) specifies SGHNT as CDR1 and YYREEE as CDR2. The protocol used for the library was the immunoSEQ multiplex PCR assay. In the source study's methods: A statistical classification framework was developed to diagnose cytomegalovirus status using the catalog of TCR beta chain sequences. This immuneACCESS table, as held by TCRdb, lists in-frame sequences with V and J called but not all clones. Of the missing ones, under half trace to an unresolved V gene in checked studies; the others have no known cause. Clone size and V and J calls were adopted from that table, with D and trimming inferred from the DNA. Here the sample has about 200,000 clones; roughly 87% occur a single time. Of the sample, approximately 2% falls within the top ten clones.

Turning to this clone: Its antigen is still unknown. There are no base qualities to consult, and no much larger clone falls within one base.

Donors formed part of the validation cohort, which comprised over a hundred subjects and was distinct from the first cohort of some 700 subjects. This chain is built from TRBV5-4 and TRBJ1-1; D gene: possibly TRBD1, on 5 matching bases. The sample was PBMCs. The sequence came from a woman between 18 and 29 years old in good health and CMV-seropositive. Read as DNA, the sequence is TGTGCCAGCAGCCAGGGACTGGGGCATTATGAAAACACTGAAGCTTTCTTT. Its protein reads: CASSQGLGHYENTEAFF.